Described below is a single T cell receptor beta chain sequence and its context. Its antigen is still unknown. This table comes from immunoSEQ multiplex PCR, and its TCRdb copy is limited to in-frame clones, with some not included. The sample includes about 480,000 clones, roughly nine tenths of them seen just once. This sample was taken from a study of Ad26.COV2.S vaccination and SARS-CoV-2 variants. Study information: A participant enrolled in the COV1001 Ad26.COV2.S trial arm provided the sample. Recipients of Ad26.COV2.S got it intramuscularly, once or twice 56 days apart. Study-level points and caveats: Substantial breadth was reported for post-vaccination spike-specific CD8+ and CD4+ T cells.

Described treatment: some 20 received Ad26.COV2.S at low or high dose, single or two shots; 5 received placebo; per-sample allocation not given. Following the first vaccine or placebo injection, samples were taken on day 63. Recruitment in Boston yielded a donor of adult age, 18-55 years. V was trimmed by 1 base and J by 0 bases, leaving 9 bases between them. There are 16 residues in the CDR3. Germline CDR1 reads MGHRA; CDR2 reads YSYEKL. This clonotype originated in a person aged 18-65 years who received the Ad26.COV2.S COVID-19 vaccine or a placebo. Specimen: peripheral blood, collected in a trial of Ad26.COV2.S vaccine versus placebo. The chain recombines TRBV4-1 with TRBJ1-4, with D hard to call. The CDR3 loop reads CASSQVALATNEKLFF. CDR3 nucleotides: TGCGCCAGCAGCCAAGTGGCTCTAGCAACTAATGAAAAACTGTTTTTT.